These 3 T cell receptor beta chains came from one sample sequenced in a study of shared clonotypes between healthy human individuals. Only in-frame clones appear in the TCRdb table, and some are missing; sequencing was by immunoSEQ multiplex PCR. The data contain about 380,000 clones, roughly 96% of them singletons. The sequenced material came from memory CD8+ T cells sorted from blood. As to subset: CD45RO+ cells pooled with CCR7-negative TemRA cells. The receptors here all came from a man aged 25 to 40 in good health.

DNA of the CDR3: TGTGCCAGCAGCGACTACTCCATGGGGGAACTCCAAGAGACCCAGTACTTC. As protein: CASSDYSMGELQETQYF. The gene calls are TRBV5-6 and TRBJ2-5; the D call may be TRBD1 or TRBD2 (5 bases each). The CDR3 is 17 amino acids. Germline loops: CDR1 SGHDT, CDR2 YYEEEE. The germline V and J ends were trimmed by 4 bases and 1 base, with 20 bases remaining between them.

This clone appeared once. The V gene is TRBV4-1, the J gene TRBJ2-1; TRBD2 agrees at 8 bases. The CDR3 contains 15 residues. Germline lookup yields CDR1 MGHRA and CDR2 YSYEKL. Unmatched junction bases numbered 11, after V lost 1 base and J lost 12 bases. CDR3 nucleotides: TGCGCCAGCAGCCAAGCCGGGACTAGGGGTCTTCGGCAGTTCTTC. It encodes CASSQAGTRGLRQFF.

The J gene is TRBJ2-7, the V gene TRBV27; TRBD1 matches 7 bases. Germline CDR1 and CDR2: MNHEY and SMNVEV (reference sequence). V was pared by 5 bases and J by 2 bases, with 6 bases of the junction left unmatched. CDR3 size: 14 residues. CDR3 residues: CASSGQASPYEQYF. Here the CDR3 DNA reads TGTGCCAGCAGTGGACAGGCCTCCCCCTACGAGCAGTACTTC.